This is a list of T cell receptor beta chains from one sample in a study of blood T cell repertoires in COVID-19. Here immunoSEQ multiplex PCR was the method, and the copy in TCRdb shows in-frame clones only, minus some. The sample lists under 300,000 clones, about 80% occurring once. What was sequenced was peripheral blood. The source of these receptors is an elderly woman with active or convalescent COVID-19. Each CDR3 is given with its conserved first and last residue. The D gene is left open where the match is weak. The size entry is marked missing in some rows and otherwise reads once, few, many or a size class.

d_gene: -
j_gene: TRBJ1-1
abundance: -
v_gene: TRBV11-2
CDR3aa: CASSLWGAGEAFF
CDR3nt: TGTGCCAGCAGCTTATGGGGCGCAGGAGAAGCTTTCTTT

d_gene: TRBD2
j_gene: TRBJ2-5
abundance: -
v_gene: TRBV11-2
CDR3aa: CASSLSGVTSGQETQYF
CDR3nt: TGTGCCAGCAGCTTAAGTGGGGTCACTAGCGGGCAAGAGACCCAGTACTTC

d_gene: TRBD1
j_gene: TRBJ2-7
abundance: few
v_gene: TRBV9
CDR3aa: CASSARQGSSYEQYF
CDR3nt: TGTGCCAGCAGCGCCAGACAGGGGAGCTCCTACGAGCAGTACTTC

d_gene: TRBD1
j_gene: TRBJ1-5
abundance: -
v_gene: TRBV28
CDR3aa: CASSWQGEGNQPQHF
CDR3nt: TGTGCCAGCAGTTGGCAGGGGGAAGGCAATCAGCCCCAGCATTTT

d_gene: -
j_gene: TRBJ2-5
abundance: -
v_gene: TRBV28
CDR3aa: CASSPRAGMETQYF
CDR3nt: TGTGCCAGCAGCCCAAGGGCAGGGATGGAGACCCAGTACTTC

d_gene: TRBD2
j_gene: TRBJ2-5
abundance: -
v_gene: TRBV28
CDR3aa: CASSPLGDYGETQYF
CDR3nt: TGTGCCAGCAGCCCCCTGGGGGACTATGGGGAGACCCAGTACTTC

d_gene: TRBD1
j_gene: TRBJ1-5
abundance: -
v_gene: TRBV2
CDR3aa: CASTRTGGDQPQHF
CDR3nt: TGTGCCAGCACTAGGACAGGGGGCGATCAGCCCCAGCATTTT

d_gene: TRBD2
j_gene: TRBJ2-5
abundance: -
v_gene: TRBV2
CDR3aa: CASSWGGPQETQYF
CDR3nt: TGTGCCAGCAGCTGGGGGGGACCGCAAGAGACCCAGTACTTC

d_gene: -
j_gene: TRBJ2-4
abundance: -
v_gene: TRBV23-1
CDR3aa: CASSQSPYRVGRAKNIQYF
CDR3nt: TGCGCCAGCAGTCAATCACCCTACAGGGTGGGGCGAGCCAAAAACATTCAGTACTTC

d_gene: -
j_gene: TRBJ2-3
abundance: once
v_gene: TRBV19
CDR3aa: CASTRAEPPYTQYF
CDR3nt: TGTGCCAGCACGAGGGCCGAACCCCCGTATACGCAGTATTTT

d_gene: -
j_gene: TRBJ1-3
abundance: -
v_gene: TRBV28
CDR3aa: CASSSRLFTTGNTIYF
CDR3nt: TGTGCCAGCAGTTCCAGACTTTTTACTACTGGAAACACCATATATTTT

d_gene: TRBD2
j_gene: TRBJ2-1
abundance: -
v_gene: TRBV19
CDR3aa: CASSTQRSGSYNEQFF
CDR3nt: TGTGCCAGTAGTACACAACGTAGCGGGAGTTACAATGAGCAGTTCTTC

d_gene: TRBD2
j_gene: TRBJ2-3
abundance: -
v_gene: TRBV5-1
CDR3aa: CASSLHTSSGGIDTQYF
CDR3nt: TGCGCCAGCAGCTTACACACATCTAGCGGGGGTATCGATACGCAGTATTTT

d_gene: TRBD1
j_gene: TRBJ1-2
abundance: -
v_gene: TRBV27
CDR3aa: CASSKDRSNRLNGYTF
CDR3nt: TGTGCCAGCAGCAAGGACAGGTCCAATAGGCTGAATGGCTACACCTTC

d_gene: -
j_gene: TRBJ2-3
abundance: -
v_gene: TRBV30
CDR3aa: CAWSVSGSSADTQYF
CDR3nt: TGTGCCTGGAGTGTTTCCGGGTCCAGTGCAGATACGCAGTATTTT

d_gene: -
j_gene: TRBJ1-2
abundance: -
v_gene: TRBV4-1
CDR3aa: CASSQVGLEGGYTF
CDR3nt: TGCGCCAGCAGCCAAGTAGGCTTGGAGGGTGGCTACACCTTC

d_gene: TRBD2
j_gene: TRBJ2-2
abundance: few
v_gene: TRBV29-1
CDR3aa: CSVELADTGELFF
CDR3nt: TGCAGCGTTGAGCTAGCGGATACCGGGGAGCTGTTTTTT

d_gene: -
j_gene: TRBJ2-6
abundance: -
v_gene: TRBV5-6
CDR3aa: CASSFSRALVASGANVLTF
CDR3nt: TGTGCCAGCAGCTTCTCCAGGGCCCTTGTGGCGTCTGGGGCCAACGTCCTGACTTTC

d_gene: TRBD1
j_gene: TRBJ1-6
abundance: -
v_gene: TRBV2
CDR3aa: CASSGQGLGALHF
CDR3nt: TGTGCCAGCAGTGGACAGGGTTTGGGCGCCCTCCACTTT

d_gene: -
j_gene: TRBJ1-1
abundance: -
v_gene: TRBV4-2
CDR3aa: CASSPDTKPEAFF
CDR3nt: TGTGCCAGCAGCCCCGACACGAAACCCGAAGCTTTCTTT

d_gene: TRBD1
j_gene: TRBJ2-7
abundance: -
v_gene: TRBV5-1
CDR3aa: CASSFTGGGSYEQYF
CDR3nt: TGCGCCAGCAGCTTCACAGGGGGCGGGTCCTACGAGCAGTACTTC

d_gene: TRBD2
j_gene: TRBJ2-7
abundance: -
v_gene: TRBV11-2
CDR3aa: CASSLVTSGPTYEQYF
CDR3nt: TGTGCCAGCAGCTTAGTTACTAGCGGGCCCACCTACGAGCAGTACTTC

d_gene: TRBD2
j_gene: TRBJ2-6
abundance: -
v_gene: TRBV5-1
CDR3aa: CASSFPTSGSVEGANVLTF
CDR3nt: TGCGCCAGCAGCTTTCCAACTAGCGGGAGTGTGGAGGGGGCCAACGTCCTGACTTTC

d_gene: -
j_gene: TRBJ2-3
abundance: once
v_gene: TRBV11-1
CDR3aa: CASKKYRTNWEQYF
CDR3nt: TGTGCCAGCAAGAAGTACCGGACAAACTGGGAGCAGTATTTT

d_gene: -
j_gene: TRBJ1-3
abundance: -
v_gene: TRBV6-1
CDR3aa: CASSEEFGVTIYF
CDR3nt: TGTGCCAGCAGTGAAGAGTTCGGTGTCACCATATATTTT

d_gene: -
j_gene: TRBJ2-1
abundance: -
v_gene: TRBV29-1
CDR3aa: CSVDRESVRNEQFF
CDR3nt: TGCAGCGTTGATAGGGAGTCGGTGAGAAATGAGCAGTTCTTC

d_gene: -
j_gene: TRBJ1-1
abundance: -
v_gene: TRBV11-1
CDR3aa: CASSFEPGDTEAFF
CDR3nt: TGTGCCAGCAGCTTCGAACCGGGGGACACTGAAGCTTTCTTT

d_gene: TRBD2
j_gene: TRBJ2-1
abundance: -
v_gene: TRBV6-5
CDR3aa: CASSLAGASYNEQFF
CDR3nt: TGTGCCAGCAGTCTAGCGGGAGCCTCCTACAATGAGCAGTTCTTC

d_gene: TRBD1
j_gene: TRBJ1-5
abundance: few
v_gene: TRBV27
CDR3aa: CASSRGQGGNQPQHF
CDR3nt: TGTGCCAGCAGCCGAGGACAGGGAGGCAATCAGCCCCAGCATTTT

d_gene: TRBD1
j_gene: TRBJ1-1
abundance: -
v_gene: TRBV11-1
CDR3aa: CASSKRTGGTEAFF
CDR3nt: TGTGCCAGCAGCAAACGGACAGGGGGGACTGAAGCTTTCTTT

d_gene: TRBD1
j_gene: TRBJ2-7
abundance: -
v_gene: TRBV10-3
CDR3aa: CAIRTQGDHHYEQYF
CDR3nt: TGTGCCATCAGGACCCAGGGGGACCACCACTACGAGCAGTACTTC

d_gene: TRBD1
j_gene: TRBJ1-1
abundance: once
v_gene: TRBV5-1
CDR3aa: CASSLGAGGNTEAFF
CDR3nt: TGCGCCAGCAGCTTGGGGGCAGGGGGGAACACTGAAGCTTTCTTT

d_gene: TRBD1
j_gene: TRBJ1-1
abundance: -
v_gene: TRBV5-4
CDR3aa: CASSLESYRGTEAFF
CDR3nt: TGTGCCAGCAGCTTGGAATCCTACAGGGGCACTGAAGCTTTCTTT

d_gene: TRBD2
j_gene: TRBJ2-3
abundance: -
v_gene: TRBV27
CDR3aa: CASRFLAGGPDTQYF
CDR3nt: TGTGCCAGCAGATTTCTAGCGGGGGGCCCAGATACGCAGTATTTT

d_gene: -
j_gene: TRBJ1-3
abundance: few
v_gene: TRBV7-2
CDR3aa: CASSLGGSVNTIYF
CDR3nt: TGTGCCAGCAGCTTAGGGGGCAGCGTAAACACCATATATTTT

d_gene: TRBD2
j_gene: TRBJ2-5
abundance: -
v_gene: TRBV19
CDR3aa: CASSATSGRETQYF
CDR3nt: TGTGCCAGTAGTGCGACTAGCGGTCGGGAGACCCAGTACTTC

d_gene: TRBD1
j_gene: TRBJ2-7
abundance: -
v_gene: TRBV7-2
CDR3aa: CASSLSVQGGYEQYF
CDR3nt: TGTGCCAGCAGCTTATCGGTACAGGGGGGCTACGAGCAGTACTTC